Following are 17 T cell receptor beta chains from one sample sequenced in a study of T cells in Graves' hyperthyroidism and ophthalmopathy. TCR beta CDR3 region amplification was performed from RNA transcripts. The HTBI set primed first-round TCR CDR3 RT-PCR. TCRdb reprocessed the multiplex PCR reads with MiXCR, giving one entry per CDR3 protein. The data hold approximately 270,000 distinct CDR3 sequences, with just over 14% observed a single time. Sample: blood. These TCRs come from a woman aged 40 to 49 with Graves' hyperthyroidism that later progressed to Graves' ophthalmopathy.

In this sample, this clonotype turned up many times. The rearrangement joins TRBV11-2 to TRBJ1-1, with D perhaps TRBD1 (5 bases). In germline, CDR1 is SGHAT, CDR2 FQNNGV. V shed 5 bases and J shed 1 base, with 14 bases lying between them. The length of the CDR3 is 15 residues. CDR3 sequence: CASSPQGLKNTEAFF. DNA for the CDR3: TGTGCCAGCAGCCCTCAGGGATTGAAGAACACTGAAGCTTTCTTT.

In this sample, this clonotype turned up many times. This chain connects TRBV5-6 to TRBJ2-7, with D unclear. The CDR3 totals 15 residues. Germline-derived CDR1 and CDR2 are SGHDT and YYEEEE. Trimming cost V 1 base and J 2 bases, with 13 bases left between them. The CDR3 DNA reads TGTGCCAGCAGCTTGAGTACGAAGGCCCCCTACGAGCAGTACTTC. It translates to CASSLSTKAPYEQYF. Drawing the rest from reference TRBV5-6 and TRBJ2-7, the complete variable domain is DAGVTQSPTHLIKTRGQQVTLRCSPKSGHDTVSWYQQALGQGPQFIFQYYEEEERQRGNFPDRFSGHQFPNYSSELNVNALLLGDSALYLCASSLSTKAPYEQYFGPGTRLTVT.

The chain couples TRBV12-3 or TRBV12-4 to TRBJ1-5; the match to TRBD1 covers 9 bases. This CDR3 contains 18 residues. The V segment lost 5 bases and the J segment 6 bases; nucleotides outside the gene matches: 17. The CDR3 loop reads CASSPRRPGTGNGQPQHF. The CDR3 DNA follows: TGTGCCAGCAGTCCCCGCCGTCCCGGGACAGGGAACGGTCAGCCCCAGCATTTT.

This clonotype showed up many times. The gene calls are TRBV15 and TRBJ1-1; D uncertain. Looked up from germline, CDR1 is LNHNV and CDR2 is YYDKDF (reference sequence). This CDR3 is 13 amino acids long. V dropped 0 bases and J dropped 8 bases, with 10 bases sitting between them. The CDR3 sequence is CATSRDEDSEAFF. In DNA form, the CDR3 reads TGTGCCACCAGCAGAGATGAGGATTCAGAAGCTTTCTTT.

This clonotype was detected many times. In DNA, the CDR3 is TGTGCCAGCAGCCCCGGGGACGGTCAGAATCAGCCCCAGCATTTT. It yields the protein CASSPGDGQNQPQHF. The chain links TRBV7-2 to TRBJ1-5; D is possibly TRBD1 (5 bases). CDR1 is SGHTA and CDR2 is FQGNSA in the germline V gene. The CDR3 has 15 residues. Trimming took 5 bases from V and 4 from J, leaving 15 bases between them.

This clonotype occurred many times. The chain joins TRBV28 to TRBJ2-7; D gene uncertain. Per germline, CDR1 MDHEN and CDR2 SYDVKM. Trimming removed 4 bases from V and 6 bases from J, with 19 bases in between. This CDR3 has 15 residues. This CDR3 reads CASSSPRVFVSEQYF. In DNA, the CDR3 is TGTGCCAGCAGTTCCCCTAGGGTTTTTGTTAGCGAGCAGTACTTC.

In its sample, this clonotype was seen many times. The rearrangement links TRBV28 to TRBJ1-1; D is unclear. The CDR3 has 16 residues. Germline values: CDR1 MDHEN, CDR2 SYDVKM. The V gene lost 3 bases and the J gene lost 4 bases, with 18 bases spanning the gap. The CDR3 bases are TGTGCCAGCAGTTTCGCTCCTTGGGGAGTGGGCACTGAAGCTTTCTTT. It translates to CASSFAPWGVGTEAFF.

Many counts were recorded for this clonotype. The chain carries TRBV3-1 and TRBJ2-4; maybe TRBD1 (5 bases). The CDR3 has 13 amino acids. Trimming left V 4 bases short and J 4 bases short, with 8 bases between. Per the germline V gene, CDR1 is LGHDT and CDR2 is YNNKEL (reference sequence). CDR3: CASSRREKNIQYF. The CDR3 DNA sequence: TGTGCCAGCAGCCGCAGGGAAAAAAACATTCAGTACTTC.

The V and J genes are TRBV24-1 and TRBJ2-5, with TRBD2 matching over 11 bases. This CDR3 is 14 amino acids long. Germline CDR1 is KGHDR and CDR2 is SFDVKD. Germline trimming cut 4 bases from V and 7 bases from J; bases unmatched to any gene: 4. Written as DNA, the CDR3 is TGTGCCACCAGTGACCTAGCGGGAGGCCTGACCCAGTACTTC. It is translated as CATSDLAGGLTQYF.

A note on this clonotype: A junction end diverges from the germline sequence, so it may reflect a read error. This sequence joins TRBV7-2 and TRBJ2-7, with a tentative D call TRBD1 (5 bases). The CDR3 has 12 amino acids. In germline, CDR1 is SGHTA, CDR2 FQGNSA. CDR3 residues: CASSLQGYERYF. CDR3 in DNA: TGTGCCAGCAGCTTACAGGGCTACGAGCGGTACTTC.

The count of this clonotype is one. This chain joins TRBV4-1 and TRBJ2-7; D possibly corresponds to TRBD2 (5 bases). Germline lookup yields CDR1 MGHRA and CDR2 YSYEKL. Trimming removed 4 bases from V and 0 bases from J, with 13 bases in between. The CDR3 spans 15 residues. CDR3 sequence reads: CASSLLAGSSYEQYF. CDR3 sequence (DNA): TGCGCCAGCAGCCTTCTTGCGGGTAGCTCCTACGAGCAGTACTTC.

This clonotype was seen only a few times. The genes are TRBV7-9 and TRBJ2-5; D not resolved. The germline gives CDR1 SEHNR, CDR2 FQNEAQ (reference sequence). The CDR3 runs to 13 residues. Trimming left V 1 base short and J 5 bases short, with 8 bases between. CDR3 in amino acids: CASSLVGYETQYF. As DNA, the CDR3 is TGTGCCAGCAGCTTAGTAGGGTACGAGACCCAGTACTTC.

This clonotype was seen ten or more times. The chain combines TRBV28 with TRBJ2-7; 9 bases line up with TRBD1. The CDR3 spans 14 residues. V lost 5 bases to trimming and J lost 4 bases; unmatched junction nucleotides: 6. In germline, CDR1 is MDHEN, CDR2 SYDVKM. CDR3 sequence (DNA): TGTGCCAGCAGTCCTTACAGGGGGCCATACGAGCAGTACTTC. It translates to CASSPYRGPYEQYF.

This clonotype was counted at least ten times. The V gene is TRBV7-2, the J gene TRBJ2-1; tentatively, D is TRBD2 (6 bases). Germline V gives CDR1 SGHTA, CDR2 FQGNSA. V shed 5 bases and J shed 6 bases, with 17 bases lying between them. The CDR3 loop spans 15 amino acids. The chain's CDR3 is CASSLAGGPGNEQFF. The CDR3 DNA reads TGTGCCAGCAGCCTGGCCGGAGGGCCAGGCAATGAGCAGTTCTTC. The whole variable domain, remainder taken from reference TRBV7-2 and TRBJ2-1, is GAGVSQSPSNKVTEKGKDVELRCDPISGHTALYWYRQSLGQGLEFLIYFQGNSAPDKSGLPSDRFSAERTGGSVSTLTIQRTQQEDSAVYLCASSLAGGPGNEQFFGPGTRLTVL.

This clonotype was recorded many times. DNA of the CDR3: TGTGCCAGCAGTGAATGGAACAATGAGCAGTTCTTC. It is translated as CASSEWNNEQFF. The chain combines TRBV25-1 with TRBJ2-1; D gene ambiguous. This CDR3 contains 12 residues. Germline lookup yields CDR1 MGHDK and CDR2 SYGVNS. Trimming cost V 1 base and J 5 bases, with 3 bases left between them.

V gene TRBV6-1 combines with J gene TRBJ2-3; 7 positions match TRBD2. CDR1 is MNHNS, CDR2 SASEGT, per germline. The CDR3 consists of 15 residues. Losses at the gene ends were 0 bases for V and 2 bases for J; bases not matched to a gene: 2. As DNA, the CDR3 is TGTGCCAGCAGTGAAGCGGGGAGGGTCACAGATACGCAGTATTTT. Its translation: CASSEAGRVTDTQYF.

This chain links TRBV9 with TRBJ1-4; D gene unclear. Trimming took 2 bases from V and 7 from J, leaving 6 bases between them. CDR3 length: 12 amino acids. Germline assignment: CDR1 SGDLS and CDR2 YYNGEE. CDR3 sequence reads: CASSVPGEKLFF. The CDR3 nucleotides read TGTGCCAGCAGCGTCCCCGGTGAAAAACTGTTTTTT.